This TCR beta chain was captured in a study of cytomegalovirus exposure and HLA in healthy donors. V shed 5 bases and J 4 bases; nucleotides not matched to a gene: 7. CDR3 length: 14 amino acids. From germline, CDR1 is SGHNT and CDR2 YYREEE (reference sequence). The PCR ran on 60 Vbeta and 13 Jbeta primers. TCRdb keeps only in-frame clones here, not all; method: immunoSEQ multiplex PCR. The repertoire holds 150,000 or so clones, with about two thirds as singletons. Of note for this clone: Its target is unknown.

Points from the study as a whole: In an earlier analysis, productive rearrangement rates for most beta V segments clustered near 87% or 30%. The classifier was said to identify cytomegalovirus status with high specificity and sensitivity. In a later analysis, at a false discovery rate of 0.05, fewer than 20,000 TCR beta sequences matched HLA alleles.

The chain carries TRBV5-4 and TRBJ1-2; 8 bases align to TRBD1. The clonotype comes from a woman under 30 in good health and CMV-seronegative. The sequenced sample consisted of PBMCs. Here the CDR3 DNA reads TGTGCCAGCAGTATACAGGGGGGTTTCTATGGCTACACCTTC. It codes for CASSIQGGFYGYTF. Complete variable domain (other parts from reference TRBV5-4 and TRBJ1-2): ETGVTQSPTHLIKTRGQQVTLRCSSQSGHNTVSWYQQALGQGPQFIFQYYREEENGRGNFPPRFSGLQFPNYSSELNVNALELDDSALYLCASSIQGGFYGYTFGSGTRLTVV.